This T cell receptor (beta chain) was sequenced in a study of graft-versus-host responses after intestinal transplantation. Study in general: Transplantation in recipients was multivisceral, liver-intestinal, or isolated intestinal. Tacrolimus plus steroids were given to all recipients for approximately 3 years, preceded by anti-thymocyte globulin induction.

In the case of this clone: Its antigen is not identified.

Trimming cost V 5 bases and J 0 bases, with 12 bases left between them. The CDR3 spans 15 residues. CDR1 is SGHTA and CDR2 is FQGTGA in the germline V gene. Profiling relied on immunoSEQ multiplex PCR, and the TCRdb table lists in-frame clones only, not all of them. The sample has under 100,000 clones; just under 95% are singletons. Notes on the study in general: Graft-donor T cell macrochimerism coincided with high graft-versus-host to host-versus-graft clonal ratios in allografts. GvH clones surfaced in recipient marrow, some emerging earlier in ileum or blood.

This chain joins TRBV7-3 and TRBJ2-3; D ambiguous. This receptor was obtained from a human donor who was the organ donor for an intestinal transplant. The sample consisted of unstimulated CD8+ T cells sorted from spleen or lymph node cells, taken before transplant. The CDR3 is CASSRGISSTDTQYF. For the CDR3, the DNA is TGTGCCAGCAGCCGCGGTATATCTAGCACAGATACGCAGTATTTT.